This T cell receptor (beta chain) was found in a study of patients and donors after allogeneic stem cell transplantation (TCRdb year 2020). This clonotype was recorded a few times. This clone's antigen is unknown. Nothing much larger sits one base from this clone, and base qualities are not available. The library was made by RT-PCR. The instrument given in TCRdb is NextSeq 550. TCRdb redid the processing of the public reads, applying fastp at Q25 and MiXCR, and retained in-frame beta chains. Identical CDR3 proteins give one entry, which carries the most common genes and DNA. In this sample the table shows roughly 960,000 distinct CDR3 sequences, 18% of which occur a single time. Clones ranked in the top ten supply about 6% of the sample. According to the germline V gene, CDR1 reads ENHRY and CDR2 reads SYGVKD. Reading from cysteine to phenylalanine, the CDR3 counts 17 amino acids. Kept here is only the CDR3 DNA, which spans 51 bases and is read in frame from base 1. Germline trimming amounts to 4 bases on V and 7 bases on J, with 15 as the count of junction bases outside the gene matches.

The TCR comes from a human donor who was either an allogeneic HSCT recipient or a stem cell or donor lymphocyte infusion donor (not recorded which). It is not recorded whose cells these are; they may come from a transplant donor. The chain is encoded by TRBV10-3 joined to TRBJ2-7; 11 bases in the junction line up with TRBD2. Sequencing was carried out using blood, either unsorted or a sorted T cell fraction (not recorded which). The nucleotides read TGTGCCATCAGTGTTCTAGCGGGGGGCATAGAGATCCGAGAGCAGTACTTC. Its amino acids are CAISVLAGGIEIREQYF.